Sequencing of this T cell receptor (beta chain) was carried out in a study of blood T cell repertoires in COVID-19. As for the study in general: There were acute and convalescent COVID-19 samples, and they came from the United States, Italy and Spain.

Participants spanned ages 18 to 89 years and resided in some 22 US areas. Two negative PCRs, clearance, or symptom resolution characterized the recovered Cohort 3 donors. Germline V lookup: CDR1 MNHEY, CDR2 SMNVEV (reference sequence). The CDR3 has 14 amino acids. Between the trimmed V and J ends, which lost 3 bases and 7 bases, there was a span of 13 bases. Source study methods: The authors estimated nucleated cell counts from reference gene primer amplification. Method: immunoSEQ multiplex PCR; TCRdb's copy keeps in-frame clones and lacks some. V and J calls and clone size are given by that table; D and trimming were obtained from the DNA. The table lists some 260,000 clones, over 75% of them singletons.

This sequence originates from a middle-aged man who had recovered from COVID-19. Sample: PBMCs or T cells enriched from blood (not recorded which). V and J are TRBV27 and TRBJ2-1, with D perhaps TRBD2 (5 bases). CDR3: CASSFGGSENEQFF. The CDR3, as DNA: TGTGCCAGCAGTTTCGGTGGGAGCGAGAATGAGCAGTTCTTC.